What follows are 23 T cell receptor beta chains derived from one specimen sequenced in a study of siplizumab effects on memory and regulatory T cells. The data were produced by immunoSEQ multiplex PCR, yet TCRdb's version contains in-frame clones alone and is incomplete. Among 2,500 or so clones listed, less than 80% were seen once. The sample consisted of TEMRA CD8+ T cells sorted from blood. Subset defined: unstimulated CD8+ CD45RA+ effector memory T cells. Every receptor here comes from a human donor in good health.

This chain uses TRBV6-8 with TRBJ1-6; the D is unclear. Germline CDR1 MNHGY, CDR2 SAAAGT. The CDR3 loop spans 14 amino acids. Trimming cost V 8 bases and J 2 bases, with 10 bases left between them. The CDR3 region has the DNA TGTGCCAGCCGTGCCGGGACCTATAATTCACCCCTCCACTTT. Its translation is CASRAGTYNSPLHF.

This clone was counted only a few times. The rearrangement joins TRBV7-9 to TRBJ2-5, with D possibly matching TRBD2 (5 bases). The CDR3 is made up of 15 amino acids. Germline CDR1 is SEHNR and CDR2 is FQNEAQ (reference sequence). V was shortened by 4 bases and J by 5 bases, with 17 bases between the two germline ends. The CDR3: CASSSLRGSLETQYF. CDR3 bases: TGTGCCAGCAGCTCATTGCGAGGGTCGCTGGAGACCCAGTACTTC.

The gene calls are TRBV4-1 and TRBJ2-3, with TRBD2 matching 9 bases. V lost 0 bases, J lost 5 bases, and 6 bases stayed unmatched. The CDR3 is made up of 16 amino acids. Germline CDR1 is MGHRA and CDR2 is YSYEKL. In DNA, the CDR3 is TGCGCCAGCAGCCAAGATCCTAGCGGGACCATAGATACGCAGTATTTT. Translating gives CASSQDPSGTIDTQYF.

This clone was found a few times. J is TRBJ1-2 and V is TRBV19, with 11 bases that match TRBD1. This CDR3 contains 14 residues. Germline CDR1 LNHDA, CDR2 SQIVND (reference sequence). The V and J ends lost 6 bases and 6 bases, in that order; junction bases with no gene match: 6. CDR3 nucleotides: TGTGCCAGTAGACCGGGACAGGGGGTACATGGCTACACCTTC. Amino acids: CASRPGQGVHGYTF. The whole variable domain, remainder taken from reference TRBV19 and TRBJ1-2, is DGGITQSPKYLFRKEGQNVTLSCEQNLNHDAMYWYRQDPGQGLRLIYYSQIVNDFQKGDIAEGYSVSREKKESFPLTVTSAQKNPTAFYLCASRPGQGVHGYTFGSGTRLTVV.

The CDR3 sequence is CASRVPGGSYNEQFF. As DNA, the CDR3 is TGCGCCAGCCGCGTGCCAGGGGGCTCCTACAATGAGCAGTTCTTC. The chain is built from TRBV5-1 and TRBJ2-1; 7 bases match TRBD1. V lost 7 bases and J lost 0; bases outside the gene matches: 7. The CDR3 has 15 amino acids. The V gene's germline CDR1 is SGHRS and CDR2 YFSETQ.

This chain uses TRBV7-6 with TRBJ1-2, with D unclear. There are 16 residues in the CDR3. Trimming stripped 0 bases from V and 1 base from J, with 12 bases between. CDR1 is SGHVS and CDR2 is FNYEAQ in the germline V gene. The CDR3 DNA reads as TGTGCCAGCAGCTTAGCGTTGGACGGTAATAACTATGGCTACACCTTC. Protein sequence: CASSLALDGNNYGYTF.

J is TRBJ1-2 and V is TRBV4-1; D possibly corresponds to TRBD1 (5 bases). Germline CDR1 MGHRA, CDR2 YSYEKL. CDR3 size: 14 residues. V was trimmed by 1 base and J by 4 bases, leaving 10 bases between them. The CDR3, as DNA: TGCGCCAGCAGCCAAGGAAGGGGCGGCTATGGCTACACCTTC. It encodes CASSQGRGGYGYTF.

The chain recombines TRBV5-6 with TRBJ1-1, with a possible D match to TRBD1 (5 bases). Germline CDR1 SGHDT, CDR2 YYEEEE. V gave up 4 bases and J gave up 0 bases, with 13 bases separating them. The CDR3 consists of 15 residues. CDR3 in amino acids: CASSRGWLMNTEAFF. Written as DNA, the CDR3 is TGTGCCAGCAGCCGGGGGTGGTTAATGAACACTGAAGCTTTCTTT.

V gene TRBV2 combines with J gene TRBJ1-2, with a tentative D call TRBD1 (5 bases). This CDR3 comprises 13 residues. V was cut by 4 bases and J by 2 bases, with 8 bases left in between. Germline V gives CDR1 SNHLY, CDR2 FYNNEI. CDR3 nucleotides: TGTGCCAGCAGTGGGCAGGGCAACTATGGCTACACCTTC. Its protein product is CASSGQGNYGYTF.

This chain joins TRBV10-2 and TRBJ2-2, with D perhaps matching TRBD1 (6 bases). V gave up 10 bases and J gave up 6 bases, with 15 bases separating them. This CDR3 is built from 13 residues. Germline-derived CDR1 and CDR2 are WSHSY and SAAADI. The CDR3 DNA reads as TGCGCCACCCTGGGGGCGGCTGCCGGGGAGCTGTTTTTT. Translating gives CATLGAAAGELFF.

The chain has TRBV5-6 and TRBJ1-1; D unresolved. In germline, CDR1 is SGHDT, CDR2 YYEEEE. V gave up 4 bases and J gave up 1 base, with 11 bases separating them. The CDR3 consists of 14 residues. CDR3 DNA sequence: TGTGCCAGCAGCCCTAATGACGGGAACACTGAAGCTTTCTTT. Translating it yields CASSPNDGNTEAFF.

This clone was seen a handful of times. The V gene is TRBV4-1, the J gene TRBJ1-2, with TRBD1 identical over 7 bases. This CDR3 has 15 amino acids. The V segment lost 1 base and the J segment 4 bases; nucleotides outside the gene matches: 6. Per the germline V gene, CDR1 is MGHRA and CDR2 is YSYEKL. CDR3 nucleotide sequence: TGCGCCAGCAGCCAAGGGCAAGGGGGCGCCTATGGCTACACCTTC. Translated: CASSQGQGGAYGYTF.

This clone was seen a handful of times. The rearrangement joins TRBV27 to TRBJ1-5, with D maybe TRBD1 (6 bases). The germline gives CDR1 MNHEY, CDR2 SMNVEV (reference sequence). This CDR3 contains 20 residues. V lost 2 bases, J lost 0 bases, and 23 bases lay in between. This CDR3 reads CASSLPTPWGGAASNQPQHF. The CDR3 DNA follows: TGTGCCAGCAGTTTACCGACCCCTTGGGGGGGGGCAGCTAGCAATCAGCCCCAGCATTTT.

This clone was picked up a small number of times. The genes are TRBV10-3 and TRBJ1-6; TRBD1 might be the D (5 bases). The V gene's germline CDR1 is ENHRY and CDR2 SYGVKD. This CDR3 contains 13 residues. Trimming removed 7 bases at V and 5 bases at J, with 9 bases between. CDR3 loop: CAITDRNNSPLHF. CDR3 in DNA: TGTGCCATCACTGACAGAAATAATTCACCCCTCCACTTT.

The J gene is TRBJ2-7, the V gene TRBV11-2; D not resolved. Trimming shortened V by 4 bases and J by 3 bases, and 7 bases separated the two germline ends. Per the germline V gene, CDR1 is SGHAT and CDR2 is FQNNGV. This CDR3 has 12 residues. CDR3 protein: CASSSDGYEQYF. DNA of the CDR3: TGTGCCAGCAGCTCCGATGGCTACGAGCAGTACTTC.

For the CDR3, the DNA is TGTGCCAGCAGCTTGTTCCCGGGACATATCTACGAGCAGTACTTC. It yields the protein CASSLFPGHIYEQYF. The chain carries TRBV6-4 and TRBJ2-7; tentatively, D is TRBD1 (6 bases). The V gene lost 6 bases and the J gene lost 3 bases, with 18 bases spanning the gap. The length of the CDR3 is 15 residues. The germline gives CDR1 MRHNA, CDR2 SNTAGT.

For the CDR3, the DNA is TGTGCCAGCAGCCGATCGACAGGGCCCGGAAACACCATATATTTT. Protein product: CASSRSTGPGNTIYF. This chain uses TRBV7-7 with TRBJ1-3; 7 positions match TRBD1. This CDR3 contains 15 residues. V shed 5 bases, J shed 4 bases, and the junction held 8 bases outside the gene matches. Germline V gene data show CDR1 as SSHAT and CDR2 as FNYEAQ (reference sequence).

A few counts support this clone. V is TRBV4-1 and J is TRBJ1-1, with a weak D call TRBD1 (6 bases). CDR1 MGHRA and CDR2 YSYEKL come from the germline V gene. This CDR3 is built from 14 residues. V was clipped by 2 bases and J by 3 bases, with 10 bases between them. CDR3 sequence (DNA): TGCGCCAGCAGCCAATCTGGACAGCACACTGAAGCTTTCTTT. It codes for CASSQSGQHTEAFF.

The chain has TRBV4-1 and TRBJ2-7, with 8 bases lining up with TRBD1. The CDR3 has 17 residues. CDR1 is MGHRA and CDR2 is YSYEKL in the germline V gene. V lost 0 bases to trimming and J lost 4 bases; unmatched junction nucleotides: 11. DNA for the CDR3: TGCGCCAGCAGCCAAGAACCCTGGACAGGGAATAAGTACGAGCAGTACTTC. Its protein product is CASSQEPWTGNKYEQYF.

The genes are TRBV19 and TRBJ2-5; D unclear. V lost 6 bases and J 4 bases, leaving 18 bases between the germline ends. There are 15 residues in the CDR3. Germline CDR1 is LNHDA and CDR2 is SQIVND (reference sequence). The CDR3 spells CASSQTSYPPETQYF. The CDR3 region has the DNA TGTGCCAGTAGCCAAACCTCATACCCCCCAGAGACCCAGTACTTC.

The rearrangement links TRBV18 to TRBJ2-1; D is possibly TRBD1 (5 bases). Germline V gene lookup returns CDR1 KGHSH and CDR2 LQKENI. V lost 6 bases and J lost 9, with 12 bases in between. The CDR3 contains 12 residues. The CDR3 nucleotides read TGTGCCAGCTCTTTTCCGGACATTGAGCAGTTCTTC. Translated, it gives CASSFPDIEQFF.

The J gene is TRBJ1-5, the V gene TRBV7-2; no clear D gene. The ends were cut back, 5 bases at V and 0 bases at J, with 11 bases in the middle. The CDR3 has 15 residues. Germline CDR1 SGHTA, CDR2 FQGNSA. CDR3 sequence reads: CASSPRGYSNQPQHF. CDR3 coding DNA: TGTGCCAGCAGCCCCCGGGGATATAGCAATCAGCCCCAGCATTTT.

This chain joins TRBV19 and TRBJ2-2, with 8 nucleotides matching TRBD2. Germline CDR1 LNHDA, CDR2 SQIVND (reference sequence). CDR3 length: 14 amino acids. J was trimmed by 6 bases and V by 9 bases; bases with no gene match: 9. The CDR3 sequence is CASREGLYPGELFF. The CDR3 DNA reads TGTGCCAGCCGGGAGGGTTTATATCCCGGGGAGCTGTTTTTT.